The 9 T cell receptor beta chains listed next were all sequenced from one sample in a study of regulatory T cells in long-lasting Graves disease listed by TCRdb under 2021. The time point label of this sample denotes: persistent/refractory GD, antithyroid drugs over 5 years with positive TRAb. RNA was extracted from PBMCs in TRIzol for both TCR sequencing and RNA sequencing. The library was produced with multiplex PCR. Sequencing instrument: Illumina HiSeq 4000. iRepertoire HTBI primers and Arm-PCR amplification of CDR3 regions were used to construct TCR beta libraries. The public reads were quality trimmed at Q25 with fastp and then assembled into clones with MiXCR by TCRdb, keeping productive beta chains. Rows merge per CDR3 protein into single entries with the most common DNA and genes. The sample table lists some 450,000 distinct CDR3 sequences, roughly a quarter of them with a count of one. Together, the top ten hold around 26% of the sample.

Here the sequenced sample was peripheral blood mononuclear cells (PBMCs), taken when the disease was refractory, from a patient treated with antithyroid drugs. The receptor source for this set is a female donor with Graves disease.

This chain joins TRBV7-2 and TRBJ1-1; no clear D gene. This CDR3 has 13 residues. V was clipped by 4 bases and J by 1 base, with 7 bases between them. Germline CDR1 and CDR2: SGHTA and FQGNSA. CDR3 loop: CASSSKRNTEAFF. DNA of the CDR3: TGTGCCAGCAGCTCAAAGAGGAACACTGAAGCTTTCTTT. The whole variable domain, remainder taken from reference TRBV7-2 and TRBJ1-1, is GAGVSQSPSNKVTEKGKDVELRCDPISGHTALYWYRQSLGQGLEFLIYFQGNSAPDKSGLPSDRFSAERTGGSVSTLTIQRTQQEDSAVYLCASSSKRNTEAFFGQGTRLTVV.

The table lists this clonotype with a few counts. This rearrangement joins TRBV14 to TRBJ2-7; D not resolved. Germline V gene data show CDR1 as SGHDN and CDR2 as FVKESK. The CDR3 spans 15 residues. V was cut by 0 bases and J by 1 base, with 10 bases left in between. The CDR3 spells CASSQDFGSSYEQYF. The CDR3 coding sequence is TGTGCCAGCAGCCAAGATTTCGGCAGTTCCTACGAGCAGTACTTC.

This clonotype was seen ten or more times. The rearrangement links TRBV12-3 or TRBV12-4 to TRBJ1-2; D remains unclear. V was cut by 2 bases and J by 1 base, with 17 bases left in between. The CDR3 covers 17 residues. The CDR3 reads CASSLFAWGENNYGYTF. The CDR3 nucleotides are TGTGCCAGCAGTTTATTCGCCTGGGGAGAAAATAACTATGGCTACACCTTC.

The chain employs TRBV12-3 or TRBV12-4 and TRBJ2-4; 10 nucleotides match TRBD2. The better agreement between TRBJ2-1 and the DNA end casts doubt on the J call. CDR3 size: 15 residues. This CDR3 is CASSFWTSGYNEQFF. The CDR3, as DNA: TGTGCCAGCAGTTTTTGGACTAGCGGATACAATGAGCAGTTCTTC.

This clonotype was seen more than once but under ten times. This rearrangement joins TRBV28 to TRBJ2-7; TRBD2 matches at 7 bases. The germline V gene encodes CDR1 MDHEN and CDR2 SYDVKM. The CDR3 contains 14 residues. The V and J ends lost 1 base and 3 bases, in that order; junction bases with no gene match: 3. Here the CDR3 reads CASSLLAGLYEQYF. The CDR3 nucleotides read TGTGCCAGCAGTTTATTAGCGGGCCTCTACGAGCAGTACTTC.

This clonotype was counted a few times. The CDR3 sequence is CASSAWGAGGNTIYF. Here the CDR3 DNA reads TGTGCCAGCAGCGCTTGGGGGGCTGGCGGAAACACCATATATTTT. The V and J genes are TRBV2 and TRBJ1-3, with D possibly TRBD1 on 6 matching bases. The CDR3 is 15 amino acids. The V end lost 6 bases, the J end lost 4 bases, and 16 bases lay between the germline ends. The germline CDR1 and CDR2 sequences are SNHLY and FYNNEI.

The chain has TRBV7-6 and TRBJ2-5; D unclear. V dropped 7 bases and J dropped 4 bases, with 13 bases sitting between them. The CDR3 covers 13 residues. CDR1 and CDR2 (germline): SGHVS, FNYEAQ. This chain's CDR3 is CASTPYQGETQYF. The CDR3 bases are TGTGCCAGCACCCCCTACCAAGGAGAGACCCAGTACTTC.

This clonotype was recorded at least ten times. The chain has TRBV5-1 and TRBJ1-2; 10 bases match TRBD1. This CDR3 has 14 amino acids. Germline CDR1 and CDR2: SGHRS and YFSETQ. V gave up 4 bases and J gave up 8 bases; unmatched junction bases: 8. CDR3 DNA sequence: TGCGCCAGCAGCCAAAGACAGGGGGCTGGAGGCTACACCTTC. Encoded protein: CASSQRQGAGGYTF.

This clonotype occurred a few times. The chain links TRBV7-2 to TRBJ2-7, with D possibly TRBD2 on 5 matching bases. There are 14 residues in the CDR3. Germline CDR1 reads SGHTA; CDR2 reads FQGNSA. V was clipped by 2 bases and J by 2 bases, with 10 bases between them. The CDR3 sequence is CASSLQASTYEQYF. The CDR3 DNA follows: TGTGCCAGCAGCTTACAGGCTAGCACCTACGAGCAGTACTTC.